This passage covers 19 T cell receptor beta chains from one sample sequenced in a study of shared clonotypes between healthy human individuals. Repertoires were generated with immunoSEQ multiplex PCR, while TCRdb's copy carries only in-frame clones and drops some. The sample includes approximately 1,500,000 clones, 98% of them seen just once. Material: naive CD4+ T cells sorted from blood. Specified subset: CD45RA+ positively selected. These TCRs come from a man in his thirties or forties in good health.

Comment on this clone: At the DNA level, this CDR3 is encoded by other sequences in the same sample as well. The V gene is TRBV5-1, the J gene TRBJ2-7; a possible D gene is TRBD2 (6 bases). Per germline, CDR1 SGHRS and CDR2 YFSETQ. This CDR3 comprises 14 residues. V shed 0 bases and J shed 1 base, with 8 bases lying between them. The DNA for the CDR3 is TGCGCCAGCAGCTTGGAGGCGGGGTCCTACGAGCAGTACTTC. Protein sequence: CASSLEAGSYEQYF.

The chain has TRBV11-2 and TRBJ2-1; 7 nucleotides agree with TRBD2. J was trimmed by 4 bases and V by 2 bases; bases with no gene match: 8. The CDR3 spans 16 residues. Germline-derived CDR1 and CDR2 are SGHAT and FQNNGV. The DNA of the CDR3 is TGTGCCAGCAGCTTATTGGTTAGCGGGCCGTACAATGAGCAGTTCTTC. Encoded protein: CASSLLVSGPYNEQFF. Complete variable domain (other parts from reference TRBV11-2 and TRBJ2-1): EAGVAQSPRYKIIEKRQSVAFWCNPISGHATLYWYQQILGQGPKLLIQFQNNGVVDDSQLPKDRFSAERLKGVDSTLKIQPAKLEDSAVYLCASSLLVSGPYNEQFFGPGTRLTVL.

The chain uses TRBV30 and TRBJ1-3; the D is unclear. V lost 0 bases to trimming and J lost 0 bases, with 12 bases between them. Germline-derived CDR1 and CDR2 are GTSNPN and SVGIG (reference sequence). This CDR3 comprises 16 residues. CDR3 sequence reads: CAWSVEVAVSGNTIYF. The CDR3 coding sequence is TGTGCCTGGAGTGTAGAGGTGGCAGTCTCTGGAAACACCATATATTTT.

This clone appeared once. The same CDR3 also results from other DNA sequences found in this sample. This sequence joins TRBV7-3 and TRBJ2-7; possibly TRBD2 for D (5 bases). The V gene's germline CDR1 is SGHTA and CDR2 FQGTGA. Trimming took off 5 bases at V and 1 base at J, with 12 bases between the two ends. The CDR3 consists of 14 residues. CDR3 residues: CASSLGRGSYEQYF. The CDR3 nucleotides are TGTGCCAGCAGCCTGGGCAGAGGGTCCTACGAGCAGTACTTC.

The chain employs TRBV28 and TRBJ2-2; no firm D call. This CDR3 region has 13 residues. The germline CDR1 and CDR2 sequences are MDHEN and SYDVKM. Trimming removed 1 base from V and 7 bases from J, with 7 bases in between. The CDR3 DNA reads TGTGCCAGCAGTTTATCGGACCACGGGGAGCTGTTTTTT. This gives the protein CASSLSDHGELFF.

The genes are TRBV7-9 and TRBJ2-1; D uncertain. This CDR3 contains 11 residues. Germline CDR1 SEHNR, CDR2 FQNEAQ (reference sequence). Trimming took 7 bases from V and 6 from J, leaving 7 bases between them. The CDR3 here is CASTPGNEQFF. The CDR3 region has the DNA TGTGCCAGCACCCCAGGCAATGAGCAGTTCTTC.

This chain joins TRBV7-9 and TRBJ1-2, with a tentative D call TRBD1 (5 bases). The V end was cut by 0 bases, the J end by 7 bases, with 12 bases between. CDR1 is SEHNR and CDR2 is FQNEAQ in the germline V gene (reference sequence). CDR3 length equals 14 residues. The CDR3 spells CASSLAGQFGGYTF. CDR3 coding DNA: TGTGCCAGCAGCTTAGCGGGGCAGTTTGGTGGCTACACCTTC.

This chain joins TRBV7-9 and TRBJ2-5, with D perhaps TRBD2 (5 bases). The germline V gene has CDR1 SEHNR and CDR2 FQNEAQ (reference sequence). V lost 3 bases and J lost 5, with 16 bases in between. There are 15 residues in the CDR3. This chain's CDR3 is CASSFELGRLETQYF. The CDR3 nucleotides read TGTGCCAGCAGCTTTGAACTAGGGCGCCTGGAGACCCAGTACTTC.

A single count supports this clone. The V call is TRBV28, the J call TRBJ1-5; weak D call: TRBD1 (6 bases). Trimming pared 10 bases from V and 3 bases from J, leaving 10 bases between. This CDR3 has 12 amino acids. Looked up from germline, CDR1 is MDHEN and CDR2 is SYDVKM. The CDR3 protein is CATWGPNQPQHF. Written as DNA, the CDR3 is TGTGCCACCTGGGGGCCCAATCAGCCCCAGCATTTT.

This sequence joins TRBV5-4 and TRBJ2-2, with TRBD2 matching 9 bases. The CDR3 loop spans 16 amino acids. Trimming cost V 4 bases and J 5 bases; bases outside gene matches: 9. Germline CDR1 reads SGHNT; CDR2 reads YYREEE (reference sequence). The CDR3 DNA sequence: TGTGCCAGCAGCCCCTTAGCGGGAGAAGCGACCGGGGAGCTGTTTTTT. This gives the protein CASSPLAGEATGELFF.

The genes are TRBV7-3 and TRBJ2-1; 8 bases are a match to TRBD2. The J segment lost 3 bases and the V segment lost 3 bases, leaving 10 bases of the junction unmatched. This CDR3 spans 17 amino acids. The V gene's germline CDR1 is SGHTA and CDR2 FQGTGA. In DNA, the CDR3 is TGTGCCAGCAGCTTGAGGTCTAGCGGGTTGCTCTACAATGAGCAGTTCTTC. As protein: CASSLRSSGLLYNEQFF.

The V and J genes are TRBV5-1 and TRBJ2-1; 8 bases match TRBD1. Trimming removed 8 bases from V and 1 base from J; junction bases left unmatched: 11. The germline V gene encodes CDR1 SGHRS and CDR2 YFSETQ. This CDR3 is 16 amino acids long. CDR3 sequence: CASNQGARRSYNEQFF. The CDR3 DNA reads TGCGCCAGTAACCAGGGGGCGAGACGATCCTACAATGAGCAGTTCTTC.

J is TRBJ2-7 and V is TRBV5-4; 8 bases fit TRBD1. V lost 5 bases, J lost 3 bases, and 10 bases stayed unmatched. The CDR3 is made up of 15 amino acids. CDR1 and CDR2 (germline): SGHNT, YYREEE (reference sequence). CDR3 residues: CASRPDRGHGYEQYF. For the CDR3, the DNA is TGTGCCAGCAGGCCTGACAGGGGCCACGGCTACGAGCAGTACTTC.

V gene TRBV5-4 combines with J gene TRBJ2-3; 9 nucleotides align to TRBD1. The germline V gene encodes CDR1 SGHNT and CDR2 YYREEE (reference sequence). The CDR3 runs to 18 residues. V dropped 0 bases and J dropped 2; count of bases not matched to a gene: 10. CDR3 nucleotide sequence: TGTGCCAGCAGCTTGGGTGGGACAGGGATTACCTACACAGATACGCAGTATTTT. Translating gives CASSLGGTGITYTDTQYF.

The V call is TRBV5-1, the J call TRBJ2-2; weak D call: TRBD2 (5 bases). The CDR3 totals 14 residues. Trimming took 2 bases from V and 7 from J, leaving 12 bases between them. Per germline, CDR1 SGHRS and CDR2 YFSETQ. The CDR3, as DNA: TGCGCCAGCAGCTTAGCGGTGGGTATCGGGGAGCTGTTTTTT. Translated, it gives CASSLAVGIGELFF.

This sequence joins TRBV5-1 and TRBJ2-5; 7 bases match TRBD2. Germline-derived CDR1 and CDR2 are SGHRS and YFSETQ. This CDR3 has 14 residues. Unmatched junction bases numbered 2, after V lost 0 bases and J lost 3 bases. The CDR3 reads CASSLGGLKETQYF. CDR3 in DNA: TGCGCCAGCAGCTTGGGGGGACTAAAAGAGACCCAGTACTTC.

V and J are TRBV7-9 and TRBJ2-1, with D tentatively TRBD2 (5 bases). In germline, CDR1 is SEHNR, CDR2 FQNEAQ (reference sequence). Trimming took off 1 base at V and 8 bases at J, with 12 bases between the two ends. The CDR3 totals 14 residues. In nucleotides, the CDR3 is TGTGCCAGCAGCTTAGACCCTACGAGGGATGAGCAGTTCTTC. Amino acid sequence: CASSLDPTRDEQFF.

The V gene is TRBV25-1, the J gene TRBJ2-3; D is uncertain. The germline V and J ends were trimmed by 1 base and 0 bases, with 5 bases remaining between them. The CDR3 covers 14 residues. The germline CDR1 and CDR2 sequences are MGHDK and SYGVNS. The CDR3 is CASSEFGSTDTQYF. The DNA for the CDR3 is TGTGCCAGCAGTGAATTTGGCAGCACAGATACGCAGTATTTT.

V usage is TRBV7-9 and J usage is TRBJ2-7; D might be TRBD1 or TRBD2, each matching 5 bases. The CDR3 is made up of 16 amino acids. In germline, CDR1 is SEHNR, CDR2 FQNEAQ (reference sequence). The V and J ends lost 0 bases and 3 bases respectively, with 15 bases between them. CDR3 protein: CASSLALRGRGYEQYF. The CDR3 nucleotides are TGTGCCAGCAGCTTAGCGCTGAGGGGCCGGGGCTACGAGCAGTACTTC.